The rows below give T cell receptor beta chains drawn from one sample of a study of T-cell reconstitution after alpha-beta-depleted transplantation in children. TCRdb reanalysed the PCR reads using MiXCR and keeps one entry per CDR3 protein. The table has almost 250,000 distinct CDR3 sequences, more than 20% seen once; the top ten hold approximately 2.5%. The sequencing used PBMCs, collected before TCRalphabeta/CD19-depleted stem cell transplant. The receptors were gathered from a girl aged 2 to 9 with Fanconi anemia, due to receive a stem cell transplant. Each CDR3 is given with its conserved first and last residue. D genes are given only for firm matches. Size values are once, few and many counts, or a class for expanded clones, and some rows have none.

V	length	size	D	J	DNA	CDR3
TRBV18	12	NA	NA	TRBJ1-1	TGTGCCAGCTCACCTTTTGACACTGAAGCTTTCTTT	CASSPFDTEAFF
TRBV29-1	12	many	NA	TRBJ2-7	TGCAGCGTTGCAGGGGCAAACTACGAGCAGTACTTC	CSVAGANYEQYF
TRBV20-1	12	few	NA	TRBJ1-1	TGCAGTGCTAGACGTGAGAACACTGAAGCTTTCTTT	CSARRENTEAFF
TRBV20-1	14	many	NA	TRBJ2-5	TGCAGTGCTATCCTCGTAAGGGCAGGGGAGACCCAGTACTTC	CSAILVRAGETQYF
TRBV28	15	NA	NA	TRBJ2-5	TGTGCCAGCAGTTTCCCCCTCAGGGGAGGGGAGACCCAGTACTTC	CASSFPLRGGETQYF
TRBV20-1	15	few	NA	TRBJ2-1	TGCAGTGCTAGAGGTGGGCTGCGGGAATATGGTGAGCAGTTCTTC	CSARGGLREYGEQFF
TRBV29-1	17	many	NA	TRBJ1-2	TGCAGCGAGCAAAGGTACCAAGGTGGCGGACCGAACTATGGCTACACCTTC	CSEQRYQGGGPNYGYTF
TRBV5-1	15	NA	NA	TRBJ2-7	TGCGCCAGCAGCCAACCAGCCTCAGGGATAGAGGAGCAGTACTTC	CASSQPASGIEEQYF
TRBV20-1	11	NA	NA	TRBJ2-7	TGCAGTGCTGTACCTTCCTACGAGCAGTACTTC	CSAVPSYEQYF
TRBV19	14	NA	TRBD1	TRBJ1-5	TGTGCCAGTAGCATTGGGACAGGGGACCAGCCCCAGCATTTT	CASSIGTGDQPQHF
TRBV6-5	16	many	NA	TRBJ2-4	TGTGCCAGCAGTTACACCGCCGGGACGGTAAAAAACATTCAGTACTTC	CASSYTAGTVKNIQYF
TRBV12-5	15	NA	NA	TRBJ2-1	TGTGCTAGTGGTTTGGTTTTGGGCTCCTACAATGAGCAGTTCTTC	CASGLVLGSYNEQFF
TRBV7-6	15	many	TRBD1	TRBJ2-3	TGTGCCAGCAGCTGGACAGGGGCTTACACAGATACGCAGTATTTT	CASSWTGAYTDTQYF